This T cell receptor (beta chain) was obtained from a study of T cells in Graves' hyperthyroidism and ophthalmopathy. Study-level results: Peripheral blood also featured most of the thyroid clonotypes expanded above 0.001. Before onset, ophthalmopathy was predicted by the model a median around 6 months earlier.

Worth noting for this clonotype: What it binds is unknown.

Disease duration under 2 months; hyperthyroidism patients were aged 18 to 65. Each 10 ml fresh peripheral blood draw supplied the PBMCs. The CDR3 runs to 16 residues. Germline V gene lookup returns CDR1 LGHDT and CDR2 YNNKEL (reference sequence). V gave up 4 bases and J gave up 4 bases; unmatched junction bases: 12. Amplified TCR beta CDR3 regions derived from RNA transcripts. The TCR CDR3 was amplified in a first-round RT-PCR using the HTBI primer set. Via MiXCR, TCRdb re-called the multiplex PCR reads, giving one row per CDR3 protein. Among fewer than 900,000 distinct CDR3 sequences listed, about 17% were seen once.

The sequenced sample consisted of blood. The receptor was derived from a man between 18 and 29 years old with Graves' hyperthyroidism. The chain combines TRBV3-1 with TRBJ2-7; 8 bases are shared with TRBD1. CDR3 amino acids: CASSPSTGALSYEQYF. CDR3 bases: TGTGCCAGCAGCCCCTCGACAGGGGCCTTATCATACGAGCAGTACTTC.